The 9 T cell receptor beta chains given below trace back to one sample, sequenced in a study of beta chain features in type 1 diabetes. General study points: Among patients with Type 1 diabetes, TCRB CDR3s were moderately but significantly shorter in every one of the four CD4+ subsets.

The whole isolated RNA underwent reverse transcription, so sequencing captured expressed TCRB transcripts. Sequencing was performed with immunoSEQ multiplex PCR; in TCRdb, only in-frame clones are kept and a portion is missing. The repertoire holds under 850,000 clones, around 15% seen once, with approximately 0.022% in the top ten. These TCRs' antigens remain unknown. Source material: naive CD4+ T cells from blood. The receptor set was obtained from a young man with type 1 diabetes.

This clone was seen more than once but under ten times. The chain is built from TRBV5-6 and TRBJ2-3; 7 bases align to TRBD1. The CDR3 spans 14 residues. Unmatched junction bases numbered 2, after V lost 4 bases and J lost 0 bases. The germline CDR1 and CDR2 sequences are SGHDT and YYEEEE. The CDR3 nucleotides are TGTGCCAGCAGCCTACAGGGGAGCACAGATACGCAGTATTTT. It translates to CASSLQGSTDTQYF. Looking up the rest from reference TRBV5-6 and TRBJ2-3 gives the full variable domain: DAGVTQSPTHLIKTRGQQVTLRCSPKSGHDTVSWYQQALGQGPQFIFQYYEEEERQRGNFPDRFSGHQFPNYSSELNVNALLLGDSALYLCASSLQGSTDTQYFGPGTRLTVL.

The chain couples TRBV12-5 to TRBJ2-3, with D uncertain. Germline V lookup: CDR1 LGHNT, CDR2 FRNRAP. V lost 10 bases and J lost 0, with 14 bases in between. This CDR3 contains 14 residues. The CDR3 here is CATSPAVSTDTQYF. CDR3 nucleotide sequence: TGTGCTACCTCGCCGGCGGTCAGCACAGATACGCAGTATTTT. Complete variable domain (other parts from reference TRBV12-5 and TRBJ2-3): DARVTQTPRHKVTEMGQEVTMRCQPILGHNTVFWYRQTMMQGLELLAYFRNRAPLDDSGMPKDRFSAEMPDATLATLKIQPSEPRDSAVYFCATSPAVSTDTQYFGPGTRLTVL.

The rearrangement links TRBV25-1 to TRBJ2-1, with 7 bases that match TRBD1. The V segment lost 4 bases and the J segment 10 bases; nucleotides outside the gene matches: 10. Germline V gene sequence: CDR1 MGHDK, CDR2 SYGVNS. This CDR3 contains 14 residues. The CDR3 region has the DNA TGTGCCAGCAGTGGACCGGGACAGCACCACGAGCAGTTCTTC. As protein: CASSGPGQHHEQFF.

This clone has more than one count but fewer than ten. The rearrangement uses TRBV4-1 and TRBJ1-5; D may be TRBD1 (5 bases). The CDR3 extends over 14 amino acids. Per germline, CDR1 MGHRA and CDR2 YSYEKL. The V end lost 0 bases, the J end lost 7 bases, and 10 bases lay between the germline ends. The CDR3 loop reads CASSQEPGWQPQHF. In DNA, the CDR3 is TGCGCCAGCAGCCAAGAGCCAGGGTGGCAGCCCCAGCATTTT.

In this sample, this clone turned up a few times. The chain has TRBV29-1 and TRBJ2-1, with D perhaps matching TRBD1 (7 bases). CDR1 is SQVTM, CDR2 ANQGSEA, per germline. V was pared by 4 bases and J by 6 bases, with 16 bases between. CDR3 size: 14 residues. The CDR3 region has the DNA TGCAGCGTTGGGGTGGGGACAGCGGGCAATGAGCAGTTCTTC. It specifies CSVGVGTAGNEQFF.

The chain employs TRBV29-1 and TRBJ2-2; D possibly uses TRBD1 or TRBD2 (7 bases each). This CDR3 comprises 15 residues. The germline V gene has CDR1 SQVTM and CDR2 ANQGSEA. Trimming took 6 bases from V and 0 from J, leaving 14 bases between them. CDR3: CSVGRDSTNTGELFF. CDR3 in DNA: TGCAGCGTAGGGAGGGACAGTACGAACACCGGGGAGCTGTTTTTT.

This clone was counted only a few times. The V call is TRBV14, the J call TRBJ1-1; D is ambiguous. V was cut by 1 base and J by 3 bases, with 6 bases left in between. The germline CDR1 and CDR2 sequences are SGHDN and FVKESK. The CDR3 totals 13 residues. The CDR3 nucleotides are TGTGCCAGCAGCCAAGTGGGTTACACTGAAGCTTTCTTT. Amino acids: CASSQVGYTEAFF.

This clone came up a few times. The V and J genes are TRBV4-2 and TRBJ2-2, with D perhaps assigned TRBD1 or TRBD2 (5 bases each). Germline V gene lookup returns CDR1 LGHNA and CDR2 YNFKEQ. This CDR3 has 15 residues. Trimming cost V 5 bases and J 7 bases, with 17 bases left between them. The CDR3 loop is CASSAHSGTVGELFF. The CDR3 DNA is TGTGCCAGCAGCGCCCACTCAGGGACGGTCGGGGAGCTGTTTTTT.

This clone has more than one count but fewer than ten. V usage is TRBV7-9 and J usage is TRBJ2-7, with 7 bases aligning to TRBD1. Germline V gives CDR1 SEHNR, CDR2 FQNEAQ (reference sequence). The CDR3 sequence is 15 residues long. Trimming removed 1 base from V and 3 bases from J; junction bases left unmatched: 6. In DNA form, the CDR3 reads TGTGCCAGCAGCTTAGGGGGACAGCCCGGCTACGAGCAGTACTTC. This translates into CASSLGGQPGYEQYF.